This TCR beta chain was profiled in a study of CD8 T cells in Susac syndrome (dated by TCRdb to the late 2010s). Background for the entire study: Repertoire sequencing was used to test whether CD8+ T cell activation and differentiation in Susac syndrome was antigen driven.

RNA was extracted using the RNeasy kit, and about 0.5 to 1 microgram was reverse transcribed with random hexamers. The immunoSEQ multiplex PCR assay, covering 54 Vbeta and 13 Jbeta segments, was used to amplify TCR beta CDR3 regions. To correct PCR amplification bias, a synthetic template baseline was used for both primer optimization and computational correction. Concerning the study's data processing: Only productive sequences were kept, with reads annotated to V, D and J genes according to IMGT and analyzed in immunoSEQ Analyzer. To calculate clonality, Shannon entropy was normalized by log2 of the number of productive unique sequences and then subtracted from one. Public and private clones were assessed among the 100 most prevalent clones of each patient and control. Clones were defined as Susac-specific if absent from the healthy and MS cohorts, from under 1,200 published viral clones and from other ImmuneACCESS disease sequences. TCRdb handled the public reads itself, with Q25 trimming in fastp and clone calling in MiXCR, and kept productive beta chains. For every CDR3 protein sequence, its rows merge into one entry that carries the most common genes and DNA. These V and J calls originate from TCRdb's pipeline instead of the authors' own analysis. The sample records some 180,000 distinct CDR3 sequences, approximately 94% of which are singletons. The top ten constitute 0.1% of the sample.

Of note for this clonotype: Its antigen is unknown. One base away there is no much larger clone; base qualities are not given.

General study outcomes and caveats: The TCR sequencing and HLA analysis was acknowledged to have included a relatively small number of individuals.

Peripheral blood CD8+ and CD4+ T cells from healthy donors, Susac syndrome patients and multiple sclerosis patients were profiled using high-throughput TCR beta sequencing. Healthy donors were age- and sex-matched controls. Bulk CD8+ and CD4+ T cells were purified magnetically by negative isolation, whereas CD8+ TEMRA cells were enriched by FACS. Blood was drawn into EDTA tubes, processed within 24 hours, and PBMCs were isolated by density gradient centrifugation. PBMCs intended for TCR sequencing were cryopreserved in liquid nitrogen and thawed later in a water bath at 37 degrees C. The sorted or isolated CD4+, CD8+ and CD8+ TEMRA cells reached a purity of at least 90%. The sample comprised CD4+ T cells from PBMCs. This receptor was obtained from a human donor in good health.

This receptor carries the CDR3 CACGQGNTYEQYF. The DNA sequence is TGTGCCTGTGGACAGGGCAACACCTACGAGCAGTACTTC. This chain joins TRBV30 to TRBJ2-7; 8 junctional bases match TRBD1. V ends up 6 bases short and J 2 bases short, with an unmatched junction base count of 6. Based on the germline V gene (reference sequence), the CDR1 and CDR2 sequences are GTSNPN and SVGIG. The CDR3, cysteine through phenylalanine, is 13 amino acids long. The read is trimmed to its CDR3 DNA, 39 bases read in frame from base 1.